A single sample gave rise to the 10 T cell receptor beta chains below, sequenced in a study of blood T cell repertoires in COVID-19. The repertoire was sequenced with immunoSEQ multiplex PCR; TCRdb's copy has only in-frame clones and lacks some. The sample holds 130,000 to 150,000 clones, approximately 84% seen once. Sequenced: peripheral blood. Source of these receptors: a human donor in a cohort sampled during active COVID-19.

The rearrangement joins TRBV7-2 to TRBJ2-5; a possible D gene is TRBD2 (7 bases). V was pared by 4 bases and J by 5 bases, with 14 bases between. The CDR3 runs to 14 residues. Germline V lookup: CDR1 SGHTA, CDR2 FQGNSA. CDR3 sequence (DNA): TGTGCCAGCAGCTCCCGGGGGGCGATTGAGACCCAGTACTTC. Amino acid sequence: CASSSRGAIETQYF. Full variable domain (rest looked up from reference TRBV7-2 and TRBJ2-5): GAGVSQSPSNKVTEKGKDVELRCDPISGHTALYWYRQSLGQGLEFLIYFQGNSAPDKSGLPSDRFSAERTGGSVSTLTIQRTQQEDSAVYLCASSSRGAIETQYFGPGTRLLVL.

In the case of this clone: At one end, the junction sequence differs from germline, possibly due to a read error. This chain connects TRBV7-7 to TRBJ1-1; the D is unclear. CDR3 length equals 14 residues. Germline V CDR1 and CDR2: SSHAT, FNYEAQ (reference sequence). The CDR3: CASSLAEMDTEAFF. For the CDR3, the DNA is TGTGCTAGCAGCTTAGCGGAGATGGACACTGAAGCTTTCTTT.

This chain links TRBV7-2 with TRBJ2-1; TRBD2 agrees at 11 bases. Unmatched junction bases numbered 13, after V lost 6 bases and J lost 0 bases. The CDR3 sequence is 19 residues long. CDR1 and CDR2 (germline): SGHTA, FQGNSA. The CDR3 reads CASRQPSGGSRSSYNEQFF. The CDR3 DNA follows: TGTGCCAGCAGACAACCTAGCGGGGGGTCTCGGAGCTCCTACAATGAGCAGTTCTTC.

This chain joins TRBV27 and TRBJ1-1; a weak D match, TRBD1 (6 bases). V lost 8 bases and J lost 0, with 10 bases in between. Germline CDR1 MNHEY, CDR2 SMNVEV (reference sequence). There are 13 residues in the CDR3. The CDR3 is CASADSLNTEAFF. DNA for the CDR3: TGTGCCAGCGCGGACAGTTTGAACACTGAAGCTTTCTTT.

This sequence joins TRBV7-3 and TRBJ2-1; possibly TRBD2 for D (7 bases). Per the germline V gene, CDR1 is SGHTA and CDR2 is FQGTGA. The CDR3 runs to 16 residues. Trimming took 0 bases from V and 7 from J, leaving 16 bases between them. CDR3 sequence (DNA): TGTGCCAGCAGCTTAACGGGGGGGCCCGCTTTAAATGAGCAGTTCTTC. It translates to CASSLTGGPALNEQFF. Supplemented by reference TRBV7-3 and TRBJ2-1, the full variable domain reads GAGVSQTPSNKVTEKGKYVELRCDPISGHTALYWYRQSLGQGPEFLIYFQGTGAADDSGLPNDRFFAVRPEGSVSTLKIQRTERGDSAVYLCASSLTGGPALNEQFFGPGTRLTVL.

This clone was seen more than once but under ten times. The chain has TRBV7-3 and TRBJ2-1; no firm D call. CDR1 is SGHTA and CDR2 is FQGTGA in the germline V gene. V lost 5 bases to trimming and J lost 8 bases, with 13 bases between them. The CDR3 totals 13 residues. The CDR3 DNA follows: TGTGCCAGCAGCACGCCCGGGTCACATGAGCAGTTCTTC. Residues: CASSTPGSHEQFF.

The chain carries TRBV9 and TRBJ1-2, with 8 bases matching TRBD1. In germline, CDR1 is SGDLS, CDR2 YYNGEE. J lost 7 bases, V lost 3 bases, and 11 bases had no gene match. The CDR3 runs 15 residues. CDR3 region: CASSAQGAVASGYTF. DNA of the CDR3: TGTGCCAGCAGCGCTCAGGGGGCGGTTGCGTCTGGCTACACCTTC.

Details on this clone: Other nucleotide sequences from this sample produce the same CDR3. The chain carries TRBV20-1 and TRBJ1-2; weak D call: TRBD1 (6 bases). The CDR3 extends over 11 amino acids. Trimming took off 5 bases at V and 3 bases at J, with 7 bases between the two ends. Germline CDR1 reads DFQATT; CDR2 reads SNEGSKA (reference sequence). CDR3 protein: CSARQDYGYTF. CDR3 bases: TGCAGTGCTCGACAGGACTATGGCTACACCTTC.

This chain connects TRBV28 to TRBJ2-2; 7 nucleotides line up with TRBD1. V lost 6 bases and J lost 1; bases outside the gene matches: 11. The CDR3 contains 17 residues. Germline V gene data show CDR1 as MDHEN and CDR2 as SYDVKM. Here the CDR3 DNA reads TGTGCCAGCAGCGAATTGGGAAACAGGGGGAACACCGGGGAGCTGTTTTTT. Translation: CASSELGNRGNTGELFF.

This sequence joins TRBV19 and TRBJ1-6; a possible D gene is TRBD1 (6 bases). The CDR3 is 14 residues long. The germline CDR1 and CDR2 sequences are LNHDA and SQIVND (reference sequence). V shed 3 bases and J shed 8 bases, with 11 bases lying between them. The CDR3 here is CASSILGGHSPLHF. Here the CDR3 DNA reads TGTGCCAGTAGTATCCTGGGGGGGCATTCACCCCTCCACTTT.